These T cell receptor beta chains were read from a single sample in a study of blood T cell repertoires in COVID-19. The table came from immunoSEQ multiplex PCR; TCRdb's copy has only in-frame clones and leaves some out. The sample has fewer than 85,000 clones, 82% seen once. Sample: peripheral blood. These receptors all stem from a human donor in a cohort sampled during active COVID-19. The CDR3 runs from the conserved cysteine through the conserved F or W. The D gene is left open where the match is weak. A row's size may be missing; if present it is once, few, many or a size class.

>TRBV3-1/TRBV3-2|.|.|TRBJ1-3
TGTGCCAGCAGCCAAGATATTTCGGCAGGCGGAAACACCATATATTTT
CASSQDISAGGNTIYF
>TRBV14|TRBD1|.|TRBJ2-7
TGTGCCAGCAGCCATCCGACAGGGGAATACGAGCAGTACTTC
CASSHPTGEYEQYF
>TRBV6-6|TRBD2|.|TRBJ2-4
TGTGCCAGCACCCTGAGCGGGGGGAAAAACATTCAGTACTTC
CASTLSGGKNIQYF
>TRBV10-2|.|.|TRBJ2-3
TGCGCCAGCAGTCCGGTGAGGTTCGGCACAGATACGCAGTATTTT
CASSPVRFGTDTQYF
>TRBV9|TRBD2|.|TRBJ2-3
TGTGCCAGCAGCATTACCGGGGGGGCCGGGACAGATACGCAGTATTTT
CASSITGGAGTDTQYF
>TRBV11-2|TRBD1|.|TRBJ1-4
TGTGCCAGCAGCCCGGACAGGCGGAATGAAAAACTGTTTTTT
CASSPDRRNEKLFF
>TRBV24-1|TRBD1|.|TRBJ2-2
TGTGCCACCGGGACAGGGAACACCGGGGAGCTGTTTTTT
CATGTGNTGELFF
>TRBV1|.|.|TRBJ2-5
TGCACCAGCAGCCACCCGACTAGCGGGGGGGTAGAGACCCAGTACTTC
CTSSHPTSGGVETQYF
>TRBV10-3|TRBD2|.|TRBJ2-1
TGTGCCATCAATGGTTTTAGCGGGGGGGCGAACGAGCAGTTCTTC
CAINGFSGGANEQFF
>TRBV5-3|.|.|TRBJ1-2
TGTGCCGGACCGGGACTAGGGACTACAAGCTACACCTTC
CAGPGLGTTSYTF
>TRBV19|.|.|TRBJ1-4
TGTGCCAGTAGTATAGAGGGAGCCGGGGATGAAAAACTGTTTTTT
CASSIEGAGDEKLFF
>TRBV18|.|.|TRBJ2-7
TGTGCCAGCTCACCACGCTCCCCGGGCAGCCTAGCCGAGCAGTACTTC
CASSPRSPGSLAEQYF
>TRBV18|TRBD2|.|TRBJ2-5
TGTGCCAGCTCACGCCAAGGGACTAGGCAAGAGACCCAGTACTTC
CASSRQGTRQETQYF
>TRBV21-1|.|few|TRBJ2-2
TGTGCCAGCAGCATTTTTGTGGAACTACCGAACACCGGGGAGCTGTTTTTT
CASSIFVELPNTGELFF
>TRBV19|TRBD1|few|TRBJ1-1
TGTGCCAGTAGTCGAGACAGGGCAGGGGAAGCAGCTTTCTTT
CASSRDRAGEAAFF
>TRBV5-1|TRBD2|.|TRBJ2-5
TGCGCCAGCAGCGCAACTAGCGGGGGGGCAGGAGAGACCCAGTACTTC
CASSATSGGAGETQYF
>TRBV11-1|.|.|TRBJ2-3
TGTGCCAGCAGCCCAAGAGGCGGGACAGTAGCAGATACGCAGTATTTT
CASSPRGGTVADTQYF
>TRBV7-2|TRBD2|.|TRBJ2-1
TGTGCCAGCAGCCCTAGCGGGGGGCCCTACAATGAGCAGTTCTTC
CASSPSGGPYNEQFF
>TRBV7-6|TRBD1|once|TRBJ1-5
TGTGCCAGCAGCAAGGGACAGGGGATAGGACAGCCCCAGCATTTT
CASSKGQGIGQPQHF
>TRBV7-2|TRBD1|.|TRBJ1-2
TGTGCCAGCAGCTTAGCGACAGGGCTATCTAACTATGGCTACACCTTC
CASSLATGLSNYGYTF
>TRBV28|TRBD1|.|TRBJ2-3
TGTGCCAGCAGTTTATTACGGAACAGGGGGCCCGATACGCAGTATTTT
CASSLLRNRGPDTQYF
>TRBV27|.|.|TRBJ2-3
TGTGCCAGCAGTTTCAGGGTTTTGTTAGATACGCAGTATTTT
CASSFRVLLDTQYF
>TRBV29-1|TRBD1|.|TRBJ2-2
TGCAGCGTGGGACAGGGGAGCACCGGGGAGCTGTTTTTT
CSVGQGSTGELFF
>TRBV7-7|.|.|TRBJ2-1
TGTGCTAGCAGCTTAAAAGAGGTCGATGAGCAGTTCTTC
CASSLKEVDEQFF
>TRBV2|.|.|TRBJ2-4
TGTGCCAGCAGTGTATCGGGGAGGAGGGCCAAAAACATTCAGTACTTC
CASSVSGRRAKNIQYF
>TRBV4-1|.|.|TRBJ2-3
TGCGCCAGCAGCCAAGATAGAGGCCGCACAGATACGCAGTATTTT
CASSQDRGRTDTQYF
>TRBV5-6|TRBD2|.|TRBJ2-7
TGTGCCAGCAACCCCACAGAGGGACTAGCGGGGGTGGACGAGCAGTACTTC
CASNPTEGLAGVDEQYF